A single T cell receptor beta chain is shown here with its context. What it binds is not known. TCRdb reprocessed the reads with MiXCR, giving one entry per CDR3 protein. The sample lists roughly 200,000 distinct CDR3 sequences; about a tenth were seen once. The CDR3 has 15 amino acids. V lost 2 bases to trimming and J lost 1 base, with 13 bases between them. CDR1 and CDR2 (germline): DFQATT, SNEGSKA (reference sequence). This sample is part of a study of T cell repertoires in cytomegalovirus infection. Study overall: From public TCR beta signatures came an indication of both CMV infection and matching HLA type. Study outcomes and limitations: Public TCR beta family frequency separated CMV-and-HLA carriers, including in an independent cohort. In two of eight donors, the top clonotype was HLA-C-restricted CMV-specific.

Sequenced sample: PBMCs. The TCR comes from a human donor in good health (CMV status not recorded). Some clones in this sample may be carry-over from other donors' samples. The chain has TRBV20-1 and TRBJ2-3; perhaps TRBD2 as D (5 bases). The CDR3 is CSARRAGSGTDTQYF. The CDR3 bases are TGCAGTGCTAGAAGGGCGGGTTCCGGCACAGATACGCAGTATTTT.